Shown below are 17 T cell receptor beta chains from a single sample sequenced in a study of blood T cell repertoires in COVID-19. Some clones are missing from TCRdb's copy, which holds only in-frame ones; the method was immunoSEQ multiplex PCR. The top ten hold 1.2% of the sample, which has around 250,000 clones, about 90% seen once. Source material: PBMCs or T cells enriched from blood (not recorded which). All receptors derive from a human donor in a cohort exposed to, infected with or recovered from COVID-19 (not recorded which). The donor label of this sample is uncertain.

The V call is TRBV19, the J call TRBJ2-7; tentatively, D is TRBD1 (5 bases). The CDR3 extends over 13 amino acids. V shed 3 bases and J shed 7 bases, with 13 bases lying between them. Germline-derived CDR1 and CDR2 are LNHDA and SQIVND (reference sequence). The CDR3 DNA follows: TGTGCCAGTAGTATCAAAGGACAATCAGAGCAGTACTTC. Its translation: CASSIKGQSEQYF. The full variable domain, completed using reference TRBV19 and TRBJ2-7, is DGGITQSPKYLFRKEGQNVTLSCEQNLNHDAMYWYRQDPGQGLRLIYYSQIVNDFQKGDIAEGYSVSREKKESFPLTVTSAQKNPTAFYLCASSIKGQSEQYFGPGTRLTVT.

The chain uses TRBV7-9 and TRBJ1-2; 8 bases line up with TRBD1. The V gene's germline CDR1 is SEHNR and CDR2 FQNEAQ (reference sequence). V lost 6 bases to trimming and J lost 5 bases; unmatched junction nucleotides: 8. This CDR3 is built from 14 residues. The CDR3 DNA reads TGTGCCAGCAGTTTTGAGGACAGGGTATATGGCTACACCTTC. Its protein is CASSFEDRVYGYTF.

This clone was recorded once. The chain uses TRBV3-1 (or the pseudogene TRBV3-2) and TRBJ2-1; 7 bases map to TRBD2. Germline trimming cut 4 bases from V and 10 bases from J; bases unmatched to any gene: 10. Germline-derived CDR1 and CDR2 are LGHDT and YNNKEL (reference sequence). The CDR3 extends over 14 amino acids. The CDR3 region is CASSLRTYGGEQFF. The CDR3 DNA reads as TGTGCCAGCAGCCTACGAACATACGGGGGGGAGCAGTTCTTC.

CDR3 nucleotides: TGTGCCAGCGGGACAGGGGGCGAGCAGTACTTC. Encoded protein: CASGTGGEQYF. The chain carries TRBV4-2 and TRBJ2-7; the match to TRBD1 covers 11 bases. The CDR3 covers 11 residues. The J segment lost 6 bases and the V segment lost 8 bases, leaving 0 bases of the junction unmatched. Germline V gene data show CDR1 as LGHNA and CDR2 as YNFKEQ.

V usage is TRBV5-1 and J usage is TRBJ2-2; D is possibly TRBD1 (6 bases). The V gene's germline CDR1 is SGHRS and CDR2 YFSETQ. CDR3 size: 16 residues. V dropped 4 bases and J dropped 1 base, with 14 bases sitting between them. The CDR3 region is CASSLWSGQNTGELFF. In nucleotides, the CDR3 is TGCGCCAGCAGCCTCTGGTCGGGACAGAACACCGGGGAGCTGTTTTTT.

The genes are TRBV6-5 and TRBJ1-5; tentatively, D is TRBD1 (6 bases). The CDR3 spans 14 residues. In germline, CDR1 is MNHEY, CDR2 SVGAGI. V was clipped by 5 bases and J by 3 bases, with 11 bases between them. CDR3 DNA sequence: TGTGCCAGCAGTCTTAGGGGGTTCAATCAGCCCCAGCATTTT. Its translation: CASSLRGFNQPQHF.

This chain uses TRBV2 with TRBJ1-1; D remains ambiguous. V was cut by 6 bases and J by 7 bases, with 15 bases left in between. The CDR3 extends over 13 amino acids. Germline assignment: CDR1 SNHLY and CDR2 FYNNEI. In nucleotides, the CDR3 is TGTGCCAGCAGCCGGATGCGCGGGCTTGAAGCTTTCTTT. The encoded protein is CASSRMRGLEAFF. Together with reference TRBV2 and TRBJ1-1, the CDR3 gives the full variable domain: EPEVTQTPSHQVTQMGQEVILRCVPISNHLYFYWYRQILGQKVEFLVSFYNNEISEKSEIFDDQFSVERPDGSNFTLKIRSTKLEDSAMYFCASSRMRGLEAFFGQGTRLTVV.

This chain joins TRBV5-1 and TRBJ2-5; 12 nucleotides match TRBD1. The V and J ends lost 3 bases and 4 bases, in that order; junction bases with no gene match: 1. The CDR3 has 14 residues. The germline V gene encodes CDR1 SGHRS and CDR2 YFSETQ. DNA of the CDR3: TGCGCCAGCAGCTGGGGACAGGGGGCAGAGACCCAGTACTTC. Its protein product is CASSWGQGAETQYF.

This sequence joins TRBV19 and TRBJ1-5, with 9 nucleotides matching TRBD1. Germline loops: CDR1 LNHDA, CDR2 SQIVND (reference sequence). The CDR3 sequence is 12 residues long. The J segment lost 11 bases and the V segment lost 5 bases, leaving 4 bases of the junction unmatched. The CDR3 spells CASSADRGTQHF. In DNA, the CDR3 is TGTGCCAGTAGTGCCGACAGGGGGACCCAGCATTTT.

The genes are TRBV5-1 and TRBJ2-5; TRBD1 aligns across 7 bases. After removal of 3 bases from V and 1 base from J, the junction contained 3 bases not matched to a gene. Germline assignment: CDR1 SGHRS and CDR2 YFSETQ. The CDR3 length is 14 residues. The CDR3 DNA follows: TGCGCCAGCAGCTGGGGACAGATCCAAGAGACCCAGTACTTC. Translated, it gives CASSWGQIQETQYF.

V is TRBV30 and J is TRBJ1-5; no firm D call. The germline V and J ends were trimmed by 2 bases and 4 bases, with 9 bases remaining between them. Germline lookup yields CDR1 GTSNPN and CDR2 SVGIG (reference sequence). The CDR3 spans 13 residues. The CDR3 DNA sequence: TGTGCCTGGAGTAAAGATACAAATCAGCCCCAGCATTTT. Its translation: CAWSKDTNQPQHF.

V usage is TRBV18 and J usage is TRBJ2-3, with 9 positions matching TRBD2. Germline lookup yields CDR1 KGHSH and CDR2 LQKENI. V lost 1 base and J lost 2; bases outside the gene matches: 4. The CDR3 spans 16 residues. The CDR3 is CASSPRSGGSTDTQYF. DNA of the CDR3: TGTGCCAGCTCACCACGGAGCGGGGGGTCCACAGATACGCAGTATTTT.

This chain uses TRBV6-5 with TRBJ1-1; D gene unclear. The length of the CDR3 is 15 residues. CDR1 is MNHEY and CDR2 is SVGAGI in the germline V gene. Between the trimmed V and J ends, which lost 2 bases and 1 base, there was a span of 11 bases. CDR3 bases: TGTGCCAGCAGTTACCTCTTTCCAGAGAACACTGAAGCTTTCTTT. Protein sequence: CASSYLFPENTEAFF.

This chain links TRBV2 with TRBJ2-1; TRBD2 matches 12 bases. Trimming cost V 9 bases and J 10 bases; bases outside gene matches: 7. Germline loops: CDR1 SNHLY, CDR2 FYNNEI. The CDR3 has 13 residues. The CDR3 coding sequence is TGTGCCAGACTAGCGGGGGGCCTAGGGGAGCAGTTCTTC. This codes for CARLAGGLGEQFF.

This chain links TRBV7-2 with TRBJ2-3; D remains ambiguous. Germline values: CDR1 SGHTA, CDR2 FQGNSA. This CDR3 contains 16 residues. V was pared by 5 bases and J by 0 bases, with 15 bases between. The CDR3 protein is CASSPMTLVSTDTQYF. DNA of the CDR3: TGTGCCAGCAGCCCGATGACTCTCGTAAGCACAGATACGCAGTATTTT.

The chain couples TRBV10-1 to TRBJ1-2, with D maybe TRBD1 (5 bases). This CDR3 has 9 residues. The germline CDR1 and CDR2 sequences are WNHNN and SYGVQD (reference sequence). For the CDR3, the DNA is TGCCCGCCCGGGGGTGGCTACACCTTC. Protein sequence: CPPGGGYTF.

In nucleotides, the CDR3 is TGTGCCAGCAGCAGCGGGGGCTTCTCCTACAATGAGCAGTTCTTC. This encodes CASSSGGFSYNEQFF. The chain combines TRBV11-3 with TRBJ2-1; 8 bases fit TRBD2. With 5 bases clipped from V and 0 bases from J, the junction kept 3 bases outside the gene matches. The CDR3 is 15 residues long. Germline lookup yields CDR1 SGHNT and CDR2 YENEEA.